A selection of T cell receptor beta chains follows, all from one sample in a study of human T cells and chemical hapten exposure. Via MiXCR, TCRdb re-called the RACE reads, giving one row per CDR3 protein. The table has around 300,000 distinct CDR3 sequences, approximately 7.5% seen once; the top ten hold more than 0.95%. The starting material was whole blood, obtained in connection with sensitization to the hapten diphenylcyclopropenone (DPC). The origin of the receptors is a man between 18 and 29 years old with alopecia areata. Some clones in this sample may be carry-over from other donors' samples. CDR3s include the opening cysteine and the closing phenylalanine or tryptophan. Each record gives: CDR3 protein, J gene, V gene.

CAIRGQGNTGELFF | TRBJ2-2 | TRBV10-3
CASKHHRPGTRANETQYF | TRBJ2-5 | TRBV3-2
CATSLTHISYNEQFF | TRBJ2-1 | TRBV24-1
CASSQQGGPNYGYTF | TRBJ1-2 | TRBV7-9
CASSKDPGPYEQYF | TRBJ2-7 | TRBV21-1
CASSLVQGAFGSSGNTIYF | TRBJ1-3 | TRBV5-5
CASSVSPPLSGEQFF | TRBJ2-1 | TRBV9
CASSQDVRGRSAVNTEAFF | TRBJ1-1 | TRBV4-3
CASSQTGRTEAFF | TRBJ1-1 | TRBV7-9
CASSLSGGAPYEQYF | TRBJ2-7 | TRBV27
CASSLVRMGEQFF | TRBJ2-1 | TRBV12-3/TRBV12-4
CASSLGFSADTQYF | TRBJ2-3 | TRBV27
CASSQREFWRRSTDTQYF | TRBJ2-3 | TRBV4-3
CASSQGPLGQGARNQPQHF | TRBJ1-5 | TRBV4-1
CASSRGQGRETQYF | TRBJ2-5 | TRBV12-3/TRBV12-4
CASSLSWLAEQYF | TRBJ2-7 | TRBV27
CAISDVSRLEAFF | TRBJ1-1 | TRBV10-3
CASSTLAGGPGEQFF | TRBJ2-1 | TRBV28
CASSLNGGRTDTQYF | TRBJ2-3 | TRBV12-3/TRBV12-4
CSARDPEDPRAETQYF | TRBJ2-5 | TRBV20-1
CASSPTGPFYYEQYF | TRBJ2-7 | TRBV9
CASSQDLSGVAEAFF | TRBJ1-1 | TRBV4-1
CASSVGLAPLNEQFF | TRBJ2-1 | TRBV2
CASSLNGDRGQPQHF | TRBJ1-5 | TRBV7-2
CASSLEFRQPQHF | TRBJ1-5 | TRBV6-2/TRBV6-3
CASSLSPDNYNEQFF | TRBJ2-1 | TRBV27
CASSFPPSWEDTEAFF | TRBJ1-1 | TRBV7-2
CASSVNSGLAFYEQYF | TRBJ2-7 | TRBV5-1
CASSPTSYEQYF | TRBJ2-7 | TRBV28
CASSAGRSYEQYF | TRBJ2-7 | TRBV10-2
CASSYGWEAFF | TRBJ1-1 | TRBV6-2/TRBV6-3
CASSQIQGKNEKLFF | TRBJ1-4 | TRBV4-1
CATSRDPGSGGYNEQFF | TRBJ2-1 | TRBV15
CASSLTGVNAEAFF | TRBJ1-1 | TRBV6-5
CASSYGTGSSYEQYF | TRBJ2-7 | TRBV6-2/TRBV6-3
CASSLAAGQGYGYTF | TRBJ1-2 | TRBV7-8
CAISDQGPDTQYF | TRBJ2-3 | TRBV10-3
CSASTPRGADEQFF | TRBJ2-1 | TRBV20-1
CASSHGQGDTDTQYF | TRBJ2-3 | TRBV4-1
CASTLATLTDTQYF | TRBJ2-3 | TRBV5-6
CASSRSVTGTDTQYF | TRBJ2-3 | TRBV4-3
CSASLGDTQYF | TRBJ2-3 | TRBV20-1
CASSLGTGVPDTQYF | TRBJ2-3 | TRBV5-5
CASSLPGQGNPEQYF | TRBJ2-7 | TRBV28
CASSRDTSLDTQYF | TRBJ2-3 | TRBV12-3/TRBV12-4
CASSQDDRPPYNEQFF | TRBJ2-1 | TRBV4-1
CASSLATWGNTEAFF | TRBJ1-1 | TRBV5-1
CASSTLDGHQPQHF | TRBJ1-5 | TRBV21-1
CATSSQGREPLHF | TRBJ1-6 | TRBV15
CASSWGQGIYEQYF | TRBJ2-7 | TRBV6-6
CASSPGTAGTEAFF | TRBJ1-1 | TRBV12-3/TRBV12-4
CASSPQGRGYTF | TRBJ1-2 | TRBV5-1
CASSGGQGYDTQYF | TRBJ2-3 | TRBV6-2/TRBV6-3
CASTPGSTNTQYF | TRBJ2-3 | TRBV9
CASSPWGSNYGYTF | TRBJ1-2 | TRBV12-3/TRBV12-4
CASSHYRGTEAFF | TRBJ1-1 | TRBV3-1